These 11 T cell receptor beta chains came from one sample sequenced in a study of T-cell reconstitution after alpha-beta-depleted transplantation in children. Preparation of the TCRbeta library used unique molecular identifiers. MiXCR, run by TCRdb on the PCR reads, gives a single entry per CDR3 protein. Among approximately 500,000 distinct CDR3 sequences listed, over 20% were seen once. The sample here was PBMCs, taken before TCRalphabeta/CD19-depleted stem cell transplant. These receptors were obtained from a boy under two years old with Wiskott-Aldrich syndrome, due to receive a stem cell transplant.

V and J are TRBV29-1 and TRBJ1-2, with unresolved D. From germline, CDR1 is SQVTM and CDR2 ANQGSEA. The V end lost 4 bases, the J end lost 8 bases, and 17 bases lay between the germline ends. CDR3 length: 13 residues. CDR3 sequence reads: CSVAVLAGRGYTF. Written as DNA, the CDR3 is TGCAGCGTTGCGGTTCTGGCTGGTCGCGGCTACACCTTC.

The V and J genes are TRBV6-2 or TRBV6-3 and TRBJ2-5; D perhaps matches TRBD1 (6 bases). The CDR3 length is 15 residues. CDR1 MNHEY and CDR2 SVGEGT come from the germline V gene. The V and J ends lost 5 bases and 1 base respectively, with 14 bases between them. CDR3 amino acids: CASSKGVGVQETQYF. As DNA, the CDR3 is TGTGCCAGCAGTAAGGGGGTAGGGGTCCAAGAGACCCAGTACTTC.

This clonotype was seen more than once but under ten times. The gene calls are TRBV5-5 and TRBJ2-7; the D is unclear. V was clipped by 4 bases and J by 6 bases, with 14 bases between them. The germline V gene has CDR1 SGHKS and CDR2 YYEKEE (reference sequence). The CDR3 consists of 13 residues. The CDR3 DNA reads TGTGCCAGCAGCCGGAACATCGAATTCGAGCAGTACTTC. It yields the protein CASSRNIEFEQYF.

The chain links TRBV14 to TRBJ2-3; 10 bases are a match to TRBD2. Germline values: CDR1 SGHDN, CDR2 FVKESK. The CDR3 consists of 20 residues. V was clipped by 0 bases and J by 3 bases; unmatched bases: 15. The CDR3 DNA is TGTGCCAGCAGCCAAGAATCGGGCCTAGCGGGAGTTGGAGGAACAGATACGCAGTATTTT. Protein: CASSQESGLAGVGGTDTQYF.

This clonotype was detected many times. The genes are TRBV27 and TRBJ2-1; a possible D gene is TRBD1 (5 bases). Germline CDR1 and CDR2: MNHEY and SMNVEV (reference sequence). V gave up 6 bases and J gave up 3 bases, with 9 bases separating them. The CDR3 is made up of 13 amino acids. The CDR3 nucleotides are TGTGCCAGCAGGCTTGACAGCTACAATGAGCAGTTCTTC. Its protein product is CASRLDSYNEQFF.

This rearrangement joins TRBV4-1 to TRBJ1-5; D remains ambiguous. Deletions cut 0 bases from V and 0 bases from J, with 6 bases between. Per the germline V gene, CDR1 is MGHRA and CDR2 is YSYEKL. CDR3 length: 15 amino acids. The CDR3 nucleotides are TGCGCCAGCAGCCAAGAGATTGTTAGCAATCAGCCCCAGCATTTT. This gives the protein CASSQEIVSNQPQHF.

This clonotype was picked up a small number of times. The V gene is TRBV20-1, the J gene TRBJ2-3; maybe TRBD2 (5 bases). The germline V and J ends were trimmed by 6 bases and 2 bases, with 15 bases remaining between them. Germline V gives CDR1 DFQATT, CDR2 SNEGSKA (reference sequence). The CDR3 covers 14 residues. CDR3 region: CSAPPGGYTDTQYF. DNA for the CDR3: TGCAGTGCCCCCCCTGGCGGGTACACAGATACGCAGTATTTT.

A few counts support this clonotype. V gene TRBV24-1 combines with J gene TRBJ2-3, with D unclear. The length of the CDR3 is 15 residues. CDR1 is KGHDR, CDR2 SFDVKD, per germline. V dropped 0 bases and J dropped 1 base, with 7 bases sitting between them. CDR3 amino acids: CATSDLLQGTDTQYF. The CDR3 DNA is TGTGCCACCAGTGATTTGCTTCAGGGCACAGATACGCAGTATTTT.

This clonotype has just a few counts. The rearrangement uses TRBV7-8 and TRBJ2-1; 7 bases fit TRBD2. J gave up 6 bases and V 3 bases, and 8 bases lay outside the gene matches. Germline CDR1 SGHVS, CDR2 FQNEAQ. The CDR3 runs 15 residues. The CDR3 spells CASSLFGGRSNEQFF. The DNA for the CDR3 is TGTGCCAGCAGCTTGTTTGGCGGGAGAAGCAATGAGCAGTTCTTC. The whole variable domain, filled in from reference TRBV7-8 and TRBJ2-1, reads GAGVSQSPRYKVAKRGQDVALRCDPISGHVSLFWYQQALGQGPEFLTYFQNEAQLDKSGLPSDRFFAERPEGSVSTLKIQRTQQEDSAVYLCASSLFGGRSNEQFFGPGTRLTVL.

This chain connects TRBV2 to TRBJ2-2; TRBD2 matches 8 bases. The germline V gene encodes CDR1 SNHLY and CDR2 FYNNEI. The CDR3 is 13 amino acids. J gave up 6 bases and V 7 bases, and 4 bases lay outside the gene matches. The CDR3 is CASTGGSAGELFF. CDR3 bases: TGTGCCAGCACGGGGGGGTCGGCCGGGGAGCTGTTTTTT.

In DNA, the CDR3 is TGCGCCAGCAGCTTTAGCCGGACAGGGGATATCTCTGGAAACACCATATATTTT. This sequence encodes CASSFSRTGDISGNTIYF. The chain recombines TRBV5-1 with TRBJ1-3; TRBD1 agrees at 9 bases. The V segment lost 2 bases and the J segment 0 bases; nucleotides outside the gene matches: 9. The CDR3 totals 18 residues. Per germline, CDR1 SGHRS and CDR2 YFSETQ. Based on the CDR3 plus reference TRBV5-1 and TRBJ1-3, the full variable domain is KAGVTQTPRYLIKTRGQQVTLSCSPISGHRSVSWYQQTPGQGLQFLFEYFSETQRNKGNFPGRFSGRQFSNSRSEMNVSTLELGDSALYLCASSFSRTGDISGNTIYFGEGSWLTVV.